This T cell receptor beta chain is drawn from a study of blood T cell repertoires in COVID-19. Across the study: Some COVID-19 samples were acute and others convalescent; all came from the United States, Italy and Spain.

In the study's own analysis: Quantification of nucleated cells was approximated via reference gene primer amplification. Profiling relied on immunoSEQ multiplex PCR, and the TCRdb table lists in-frame clones only, not all of them. D and trimming come from the DNA, and the V and J calls and clone size come from that table. The repertoire holds some 350,000 clones, with about 87% as singletons. Germline values: CDR1 SGHRS, CDR2 YFSETQ. The CDR3 covers 16 residues. J was trimmed by 0 bases and V by 3 bases; bases with no gene match: 6. V usage is TRBV5-1 and J usage is TRBJ2-7; 10 positions match TRBD2. The clonotype was recovered from a woman in her 30s who had recovered from COVID-19. The sample comprised PBMCs or T cells enriched from blood (not recorded which). CDR3 nucleotide sequence: TGCGCCAGCAGCTCTCGGACTAGCGGTAGCTCCTACGAGCAGTACTTC. It translates to CASSSRTSGSSYEQYF. The full variable domain, in which reference TRBV5-1 and TRBJ2-7 provide the parts outside the CDR3, is KAGVTQTPRYLIKTRGQQVTLSCSPISGHRSVSWYQQTPGQGLQFLFEYFSETQRNKGNFPGRFSGRQFSNSRSEMNVSTLELGDSALYLCASSSRTSGSSYEQYFGPGTRLTVT.